The 18 T cell receptor beta chains below all came from one sample that was sequenced in a study of CD8 T cells in Susac syndrome. Random hexamers were used to reverse transcribe about 0.45 to 1 ug of RNA. TCRdb fed the immunoSEQ multiplex PCR reads into MiXCR, producing one record per CDR3 protein. The sample yields more than 95,000 distinct CDR3 sequences, around 94% seen once. Sequencing was performed on CD4+ T cells from PBMCs. Source of these receptors: a human donor in good health.

V and J are TRBV29-1 and TRBJ2-3; D is possibly TRBD1 (6 bases). Germline CDR1 reads SQVTM; CDR2 reads ANQGSEA. The V end lost 7 bases, the J end lost 3 bases, and 14 bases lay between the germline ends. The CDR3 has 13 amino acids. The CDR3 DNA sequence: TGCAGCGCCCAAGGGGGTTTTACAGATACGCAGTATTTT. It translates to CSAQGGFTDTQYF.

V and J are TRBV7-9 and TRBJ2-4; D perhaps matches TRBD1 (5 bases). Trimming stripped 1 base from V and 5 bases from J, with 9 bases between. Germline V gives CDR1 SEHNR, CDR2 FQNEAQ (reference sequence). The CDR3 consists of 14 residues. CDR3 nucleotides: TGTGCCAGCAGCTTAGGGGGCCAGGAAAACATTCAGTACTTC. This gives the protein CASSLGGQENIQYF.

The chain recombines TRBV7-9 with TRBJ2-3; D may be TRBD1 or TRBD2 (6 bases each). V was clipped by 5 bases and J by 2 bases, with 17 bases between them. The CDR3 has 16 amino acids. Germline lookup yields CDR1 SEHNR and CDR2 FQNEAQ (reference sequence). Written as DNA, the CDR3 is TGTGCCAGCAGCCGCCCGCGGGACACCTACACAGATACGCAGTATTTT. Its protein is CASSRPRDTYTDTQYF. Filled out from reference TRBV7-9 and TRBJ2-3, the complete variable domain reads DTGVSQNPRHKITKRGQNVTFRCDPISEHNRLYWYRQTLGQGPEFLTYFQNEAQLEKSRLLSDRFSAERPKGSFSTLEIQRTEQGDSAMYLCASSRPRDTYTDTQYFGPGTRLTVL.

The gene calls are TRBV6-2 or TRBV6-3 and TRBJ2-4; 7 bases map to TRBD2. The germline gives CDR1 MNHEY, CDR2 SVGEGT. J was trimmed by 5 bases and V by 5 bases; bases with no gene match: 6. The CDR3 is 14 amino acids. DNA for the CDR3: TGTGCCAGCAGTAACGTAGCGGGCCAAAACATTCAGTACTTC. The encoded protein is CASSNVAGQNIQYF.

The J gene is TRBJ2-7, the V gene TRBV19; 14 bases match TRBD2. V gave up 5 bases and J gave up 3 bases; unmatched junction bases: 9. The germline V gene has CDR1 LNHDA and CDR2 SQIVND (reference sequence). The CDR3 contains 17 residues. The CDR3 sequence: CASSQPGLAGADYEQYF. DNA of the CDR3: TGTGCCAGTAGTCAACCGGGACTAGCGGGAGCTGACTACGAGCAGTACTTC. The variable domain in full, completed from reference TRBV19 and TRBJ2-7, reads DGGITQSPKYLFRKEGQNVTLSCEQNLNHDAMYWYRQDPGQGLRLIYYSQIVNDFQKGDIAEGYSVSREKKESFPLTVTSAQKNPTAFYLCASSQPGLAGADYEQYFGPGTRLTVT.

This chain connects TRBV18 to TRBJ1-4; 7 bases agree with TRBD1. V shed 4 bases and J 6 bases; nucleotides not matched to a gene: 20. The germline CDR1 and CDR2 sequences are KGHSH and LQKENI. CDR3 size: 19 residues. CDR3: CASSLATGRIRYKDEKLFF. The CDR3 region has the DNA TGTGCCAGCTCACTCGCGACAGGGAGAATAAGGTACAAGGATGAAAAACTGTTTTTT.

This clonotype was counted between two and nine times. The gene calls are TRBV6-2 or TRBV6-3 and TRBJ2-7; tentative D call: TRBD1 (5 bases). Between the trimmed V and J ends, which lost 5 bases and 0 bases, there was a span of 11 bases. The length of the CDR3 is 14 residues. In germline, CDR1 is MNHEY, CDR2 SVGEGT. In DNA form, the CDR3 reads TGTGCCAGCAGTATCCGGCAGGGCTCCTACGAGCAGTACTTC. This sequence encodes CASSIRQGSYEQYF.

V is TRBV2 and J is TRBJ2-5; tentative D call: TRBD1 (5 bases). The CDR3 has 13 amino acids. CDR1 SNHLY and CDR2 FYNNEI come from the germline V gene. The germline V and J ends were trimmed by 7 bases and 4 bases, with 13 bases remaining between them. The CDR3 loop is CASKFDRLETQYF. In DNA, the CDR3 is TGTGCCAGCAAATTCGACAGATTAGAGACCCAGTACTTC.

The chain links TRBV5-1 to TRBJ2-2; 10 bases agree with TRBD2. In germline, CDR1 is SGHRS, CDR2 YFSETQ. J was trimmed by 1 base and V by 2 bases; bases with no gene match: 5. This CDR3 spans 17 amino acids. CDR3 region: CASSLEGLAMNTGELFF. CDR3 bases: TGCGCCAGCAGCTTAGAGGGACTAGCGATGAACACCGGGGAGCTGTTTTTT.

This chain joins TRBV5-1 and TRBJ2-1; 7 bases map to TRBD2. V was pared by 3 bases and J by 0 bases, with 6 bases of the junction left unmatched. Germline CDR1 and CDR2: SGHRS and YFSETQ. This CDR3 spans 16 amino acids. The CDR3 loop reads CASSYTSDSSYNEQFF. Written as DNA, the CDR3 is TGCGCCAGCAGCTACACTAGCGACAGCTCCTACAATGAGCAGTTCTTC.

The V and J genes are TRBV25-1 and TRBJ1-4, with 7 bases fitting TRBD1. Trimming removed 3 bases from V and 4 bases from J; junction bases left unmatched: 5. CDR3 length: 15 amino acids. The germline gives CDR1 MGHDK, CDR2 SYGVNS. For the CDR3, the DNA is TGTGCCAGCAGTGACCCGACAGGGTATAATGAAAAACTGTTTTTT. Protein sequence: CASSDPTGYNEKLFF.

J is TRBJ2-7 and V is TRBV2, with D maybe TRBD1 (7 bases). V was shortened by 7 bases and J by 5 bases, with 21 bases between the two germline ends. This CDR3 region has 15 residues. Germline V lookup: CDR1 SNHLY, CDR2 FYNNEI. This CDR3 reads CASTTLRQGGHEQYF. In DNA, the CDR3 is TGTGCCAGCACCACCCTGAGGCAGGGGGGCCACGAGCAGTACTTC.

In regard to this clonotype: At one end the junction does not follow the germline gene, possibly because of a read error. This chain links TRBV4-1 with TRBJ1-1; D remains unclear. Germline lookup yields CDR1 MGHRA and CDR2 YSYEKL. This CDR3 comprises 14 residues. CDR3 in DNA: TGCGCCAGCAGCCAGTTGGGGTTGAACACTGAAGTTTTCTTT. Protein: CASSQLGLNTEVFF.

The J gene is TRBJ1-3, the V gene TRBV3-1, with unresolved D. The CDR3 is 13 residues long. The germline gives CDR1 LGHDT, CDR2 YNNKEL (reference sequence). The V gene lost 6 bases and the J gene lost 4 bases, with 10 bases spanning the gap. The CDR3 region is CASRSEEGNTIYF. For the CDR3, the DNA is TGTGCCAGCAGATCCGAGGAGGGAAACACCATATATTTT.

In DNA form, the CDR3 reads TGTGCCAGCAGCGACGCCGGGACTAGCGGCGAGCAGTTCTTC. Encoded protein: CASSDAGTSGEQFF. V and J are TRBV5-4 and TRBJ2-1; 11 nucleotides agree with TRBD2. This CDR3 is 14 amino acids long. V was clipped by 4 bases and J by 10 bases; unmatched bases: 7. Germline values: CDR1 SGHNT, CDR2 YYREEE (reference sequence).

This sequence joins TRBV7-2 and TRBJ2-1, with no clear D. The germline V gene encodes CDR1 SGHTA and CDR2 FQGNSA. The CDR3 loop spans 14 amino acids. The V end lost 1 base, the J end lost 4 bases, and 8 bases lay between the germline ends. CDR3 DNA: TGTGCCAGCAGCTTAGAGAGTAGATACAATGAGCAGTTCTTC. Protein product: CASSLESRYNEQFF.

The rearrangement links TRBV9 to TRBJ2-1; tentative D call: TRBD2 (5 bases). Germline V gene data show CDR1 as SGDLS and CDR2 as YYNGEE. Trimming removed 0 bases at V and 1 base at J, with 8 bases between. The CDR3 is 15 residues long. The CDR3 bases are TGTGCCAGCAGCGTAGTGTGGAGGTCCTACAATGAGCAGTTCTTC. Translated: CASSVVWRSYNEQFF.

This sequence joins TRBV7-2 and TRBJ2-1, with 10 bases matching TRBD2. The trim removed 4 bases at V and 9 bases at J, leaving 9 bases unmatched. The CDR3 covers 15 residues. Germline CDR1 reads SGHTA; CDR2 reads FQGNSA. CDR3 region: CASSSLAGEGTEQFF. The CDR3 region has the DNA TGTGCCAGCAGCTCCCTAGCGGGAGAGGGCACTGAGCAGTTCTTC. The whole variable domain, remainder taken from reference TRBV7-2 and TRBJ2-1, is GAGVSQSPSNKVTEKGKDVELRCDPISGHTALYWYRQSLGQGLEFLIYFQGNSAPDKSGLPSDRFSAERTGGSVSTLTIQRTQQEDSAVYLCASSSLAGEGTEQFFGPGTRLTVL.